Below are 20 T cell receptor beta chains sequenced from a single sample in a study of T cell responses to AZD1222 COVID-19 vaccine. This table comes from immunoSEQ multiplex PCR, and its TCRdb copy is limited to in-frame clones, with some not included. The sample gives around 130,000 clones, 93% of which show up once; more than 0.7% is in the top ten. The sequencing used peripheral blood, collected on day 0 of AZD1222 vaccination. The receptors derive from an adult in good health.

The chain links TRBV6-5 to TRBJ1-1; weak D call: TRBD1 (5 bases). V lost 7 bases to trimming and J lost 10 bases, with 22 bases between them. The CDR3 has 14 residues. CDR1 and CDR2 (germline): MNHEY, SVGAGI. Here the CDR3 DNA reads TGTGCCAGCATGGACCAGGGCCGAGTCGAAGGAGCTTTCTTT. Its translation: CASMDQGRVEGAFF.

The chain recombines TRBV29-1 with TRBJ2-1; 7 bases are a match to TRBD2. With V trimmed by 7 bases and J by 5 bases, 8 bases remained unmatched. In germline, CDR1 is SQVTM, CDR2 ANQGSEA. The CDR3 totals 13 residues. The CDR3: CSAEGGLDNEQFF. As DNA, the CDR3 is TGCAGCGCAGAGGGAGGGTTGGACAATGAGCAGTTCTTC.

The CDR3 sequence: CASSESLGGLLFF. CDR3 coding DNA: TGCGCCAGCAGTGAGTCGCTAGGGGGCTTGTTGTTTTTT. This chain uses TRBV10-1 with TRBJ2-2; 7 nucleotides line up with TRBD1. CDR1 and CDR2 from the germline V gene are WNHNN and SYGVQD (reference sequence). With V trimmed by 0 bases and J by 15 bases, 7 bases remained unmatched. The CDR3 consists of 13 residues.

CDR3 bases: TGTGCCACCGGGGGAACTAATGAAAAACTGTTTTTT. Amino acid sequence: CATGGTNEKLFF. The rearrangement uses TRBV10-3 and TRBJ1-4; tentative D call: TRBD1 (5 bases). Trimming removed 10 bases at V and 1 base at J, with 7 bases between. The CDR3 is 12 residues long. Germline assignment: CDR1 ENHRY and CDR2 SYGVKD.

The rearrangement joins TRBV7-8 to TRBJ1-5; 8 bases align to TRBD1. With 2 bases clipped from V and 6 bases from J, the junction kept 12 bases outside the gene matches. Germline-derived CDR1 and CDR2 are SGHVS and FQNEAQ. The CDR3 spans 17 residues. The CDR3 nucleotides read TGTGCCAGCAGCTTATTAGTCCGGCAGGGGGCATCTCAGCCCCAGCATTTT. Translation gives CASSLLVRQGASQPQHF.

The chain employs TRBV5-6 and TRBJ1-6, with D unclear. Germline V gene sequence: CDR1 SGHDT, CDR2 YYEEEE. The CDR3 covers 15 residues. V was trimmed by 2 bases and J by 7 bases, leaving 13 bases between them. The CDR3 bases are TGTGCCAGCAGCTTTCGTGGGCCCTTGAATTCACCCCTCCACTTT. Amino acid sequence: CASSFRGPLNSPLHF.

The chain combines TRBV4-1 with TRBJ1-2; D uncertain. Germline CDR1 reads MGHRA; CDR2 reads YSYEKL. V shed 2 bases and J shed 8 bases, with 18 bases lying between them. This CDR3 has 15 amino acids. The CDR3 DNA reads as TGCGCCAGCAGCCAAATGGACGCGACAAGGATAGGCTACACCTTC. This translates into CASSQMDATRIGYTF.

The chain is built from TRBV30 and TRBJ1-2; 10 nucleotides agree with TRBD1. V gave up 5 bases and J gave up 8 bases; unmatched junction bases: 11. Germline V gives CDR1 GTSNPN, CDR2 SVGIG (reference sequence). There are 14 residues in the CDR3. This CDR3 reads CAWGTGTGVSGYTF. In DNA form, the CDR3 reads TGTGCCTGGGGTACCGGGACAGGGGTTTCCGGCTACACCTTC.

The chain joins TRBV6-6 to TRBJ1-6, with D possibly TRBD1 on 5 matching bases. Trimming left V 4 bases short and J 8 bases short, with 6 bases between. The CDR3 covers 12 residues. Germline CDR1 is MNHNY and CDR2 is SVGAGI (reference sequence). The CDR3 is CASSLGDSPLHF. Here the CDR3 DNA reads TGTGCCAGCAGTTTGGGGGATTCACCCCTCCACTTT.

V and J are TRBV27 and TRBJ2-1, with D possibly matching TRBD2 (6 bases). With 6 bases removed from V and 6 bases from J, the gap between germline ends came to 9 bases. This CDR3 is 12 amino acids long. Germline V CDR1 and CDR2: MNHEY, SMNVEV (reference sequence). CDR3 loop: CASRGEANEQFF. DNA of the CDR3: TGTGCCAGCAGGGGGGAGGCCAATGAGCAGTTCTTC.

V usage is TRBV11-1 and J usage is TRBJ2-3; 10 bases agree with TRBD2. The V gene's germline CDR1 is SGHAT and CDR2 FQDESV (reference sequence). The V gene end was trimmed by 4 bases and the J gene end by 2 bases; junction bases not matched to a gene: 6. The CDR3 length is 16 residues. The CDR3 reads CASSSLAGAPTDTQYF. The DNA for the CDR3 is TGTGCCAGCAGCTCTCTAGCGGGGGCCCCCACAGATACGCAGTATTTT.

This chain joins TRBV6-5 and TRBJ1-3; the D is unclear. Germline V gives CDR1 MNHEY, CDR2 SVGAGI. Trimming took 3 bases from V and 2 from J, leaving 14 bases between them. The CDR3 length is 16 residues. CDR3 residues: CASSYSRGGTGNTIYF. Written as DNA, the CDR3 is TGTGCCAGCAGTTATTCCCGGGGTGGTACTGGAAACACCATATATTTT.

The chain recombines TRBV6-5 with TRBJ2-5; 7 nucleotides align to TRBD1. CDR3 size: 14 residues. Germline V gene data show CDR1 as MNHEY and CDR2 as SVGAGI. The junction had 9 bases not matched to a gene; V was cut back by 9 bases and J by 2 bases. Written as DNA, the CDR3 is TGTGCCAGTAGAAGGGGGCGCTTACAAGAGACCCAGTACTTC. Translated, it gives CASRRGRLQETQYF.

V usage is TRBV5-1 and J usage is TRBJ1-4; D is uncertain. CDR1 is SGHRS and CDR2 is YFSETQ in the germline V gene. The V and J ends lost 2 bases and 3 bases respectively, with 11 bases between them. The CDR3 is made up of 15 amino acids. As DNA, the CDR3 is TGCGCCAGCAGCTTTTTGCCGGCCCCTAATGAAAAACTGTTTTTT. It specifies CASSFLPAPNEKLFF.

This chain joins TRBV5-4 and TRBJ1-1, with TRBD1 matching 9 bases. The CDR3 sequence is 15 residues long. The junction had 13 bases not matched to a gene; V was cut back by 2 bases and J by 11 bases. Germline CDR1 reads SGHNT; CDR2 reads YYREEE (reference sequence). The CDR3: CASSFPGALQGAAFF. Written as DNA, the CDR3 is TGTGCCAGCAGCTTCCCCGGGGCCCTACAGGGGGCCGCTTTCTTT. Full variable domain (outside the CDR3, taken from reference TRBV5-4 and TRBJ1-1): ETGVTQSPTHLIKTRGQQVTLRCSSQSGHNTVSWYQQALGQGPQFIFQYYREEENGRGNFPPRFSGLQFPNYSSELNVNALELDDSALYLCASSFPGALQGAAFFGQGTRLTVV.

The V call is TRBV10-3, the J call TRBJ1-2, with D possibly being TRBD1 (5 bases). Trimming pared 4 bases from V and 0 bases from J, leaving 15 bases between. The germline CDR1 and CDR2 sequences are ENHRY and SYGVKD. The CDR3 is made up of 16 amino acids. DNA for the CDR3: TGTGCCATCAGTGGGGGACTCCGTTTGTCTAACTATGGCTACACCTTC. Encoded protein: CAISGGLRLSNYGYTF.

This clone came up once. This sequence joins TRBV5-1 and TRBJ2-3; no clear D gene. CDR1 is SGHRS and CDR2 is YFSETQ in the germline V gene. The V and J ends lost 0 bases and 2 bases respectively, with 7 bases between them. This CDR3 contains 14 residues. As DNA, the CDR3 is TGCGCCAGCAGCTTGGGCCGAAACACAGATACGCAGTATTTT. Translation gives CASSLGRNTDTQYF.

The V call is TRBV3-1 (or the pseudogene TRBV3-2), the J call TRBJ2-6; weak D call: TRBD1 (6 bases). The CDR3 contains 17 residues. The germline V gene has CDR1 LGHDT and CDR2 YNNKEL (reference sequence). Trimming cost V 4 bases and J 0 bases, with 13 bases left between them. CDR3 nucleotide sequence: TGTGCCAGCAGCCCTGCGGACAGTTCCTCTGGGGCCAACGTCCTGACTTTC. Translation: CASSPADSSSGANVLTF.

This sequence joins TRBV7-6 and TRBJ1-4; D is uncertain. The CDR3 is made up of 16 amino acids. Trimming left V 1 base short and J 5 bases short, with 14 bases between. CDR1 and CDR2 (germline): SGHVS, FNYEAQ. The CDR3 DNA follows: TGTGCCAGCAGCTTAGGAACCCCAGGAGTCAATGAAAAACTGTTTTTT. Translated: CASSLGTPGVNEKLFF.

There are a few counts of this clone. The V gene is TRBV7-6, the J gene TRBJ1-6; D not resolved. V was shortened by 4 bases and J by 8 bases, with 24 bases between the two germline ends. The CDR3 is made up of 18 amino acids. Germline V gene data show CDR1 as SGHVS and CDR2 as FNYEAQ. In DNA, the CDR3 is TGTGCCAGCAGCTCCCGAACCTTCCCAGACGGAGAGTATTCACCCCTCCACTTT. It translates to CASSSRTFPDGEYSPLHF. Drawing the rest from reference TRBV7-6 and TRBJ1-6, the complete variable domain is GAGVSQSPRYKVTKRGQDVALRCDPISGHVSLYWYRQALGQGPEFLTYFNYEAQQDKSGLPNDRFSAERPEGSISTLTIQRTEQRDSAMYRCASSSRTFPDGEYSPLHFGNGTRLTVT.